A selection of T cell receptor beta chains follows, all from one sample in a study of blood T cell repertoires in COVID-19. TCRdb's copy holds only in-frame clones and misses some; the assay was immunoSEQ multiplex PCR. The repertoire holds about 73,000 clones, around 81% seen once, with around 27% in the top ten. The sequenced sample consisted of peripheral blood. The source is a human donor in a cohort sampled during active COVID-19. The CDR3 runs from the conserved cysteine through the conserved F or W. The D gene is left open where the match is weak. A clone size is listed for some rows: how often the clone was seen (once, few, many), or a class if it is expanded.

v_gene	d_gene	abundance	j_gene	CDR3nt	CDR3aa
TRBV5-1	NA	NA	TRBJ2-3	TGCGCCAGCAGCTTGCCACTAGCAGGCACAGATACGCAGTATTTT	CASSLPLAGTDTQYF
TRBV12-3/TRBV12-4	NA	NA	TRBJ2-2	TGTGCCAGCAGTTTATCGAGCACCGGGGAGCTGTTTTTT	CASSLSSTGELFF
TRBV6-6	NA	NA	TRBJ2-7	TGTGCCAGCAGTTACTCGCAGTACGAGCAGTACTTC	CASSYSQYEQYF
TRBV7-2	TRBD2	NA	TRBJ2-7	TGTGCCAGCGGCGCGGGGGGGAGCTCCTACGAGCAGTACTTC	CASGAGGSSYEQYF
TRBV2	TRBD1	few	TRBJ2-2	TGTGCCAGCAGGTCCAGGGACAGGCTGGGCACCGGGGAGCTGTTTTTT	CASRSRDRLGTGELFF
TRBV12-3/TRBV12-4	NA	once	TRBJ2-7	TGTGCCAGCAGTTTGAACAGGGCCTACGAGCAGTACTTC	CASSLNRAYEQYF
TRBV7-8	TRBD2	NA	TRBJ2-5	TGTGCCAGCACCAAGGGAGGGACGTACCAAGAGACCCAGTACTTC	CASTKGGTYQETQYF
TRBV3-1/TRBV3-2	NA	NA	TRBJ2-2	TGTGCCAGCAGCCAGGAGGGCCTTCAAACGAGTGGGGAGCTGTTTTTT	CASSQEGLQTSGELFF
TRBV5-1	TRBD1	NA	TRBJ1-4	TGCGCCAGCAGCCCAGGGGGTGTTAATGAAAAACTGTTTTTT	CASSPGGVNEKLFF
TRBV5-1	NA	NA	TRBJ2-3	TGCGCCAGCAGCTTGAAGGGAGGCATATCAGATACGCAGTATTTT	CASSLKGGISDTQYF
TRBV4-3	NA	NA	TRBJ1-1	TGCGCCAGCAGCCAGGGGGCCTACACTGAAGCTTTCTTT	CASSQGAYTEAFF
TRBV5-1	TRBD1	NA	TRBJ1-5	TGCGCCAGCAGCCGGGACAGCCGTAGCAATCAGCCCCAGCATTTT	CASSRDSRSNQPQHF
TRBV6-2/TRBV6-3	TRBD1	NA	TRBJ2-2	TGTGCCAGCAGTTACTCGTGGTCCGGGACAGGAGACACCGGGGAGCTGTTTTTT	CASSYSWSGTGDTGELFF
TRBV6-5	NA	NA	TRBJ1-5	TGTGCCAGCAGTTACTTGATACAGGGAAGCAATCAGCCCCAGCATTTT	CASSYLIQGSNQPQHF
TRBV7-9	NA	many	TRBJ2-7	TGTGCCAGCAGCCCCACAGGCCTCGAGCAGTACTTC	CASSPTGLEQYF
TRBV19	NA	NA	TRBJ1-5	TGTGCCACCTCAACCGGAGATAGCAATCAGCCCCAGCATTTT	CATSTGDSNQPQHF
TRBV2	NA	NA	TRBJ2-1	TGTGCCAGCAGTGCTTTAAGTTCACCGGTAAATGAGCAGTTCTTC	CASSALSSPVNEQFF
TRBV28	TRBD1	NA	TRBJ1-5	TGTGCCAGCAGTGAGACAGGGCCTTATAGCAATCAGCCCCAGCATTTT	CASSETGPYSNQPQHF
TRBV20-1	NA	NA	TRBJ2-7	TGCAGCTGTGGCCGGGACTCAGAACAGTACTTC	CSCGRDSEQYF
TRBV11-3	NA	many	TRBJ2-5	TGTGCCAGCAGCGTCCGGACACTTCAAGAGACCCAGTACTTC	CASSVRTLQETQYF
TRBV20-1	NA	NA	TRBJ1-2	TGCAGTGCTAGTCGGCAGGGGAGCTATGGCTACACCTTC	CSASRQGSYGYTF
TRBV28	NA	NA	TRBJ1-2	TGTGCCAGCAGTTATACGGGGGGGACGAATGGCTACACCTTC	CASSYTGGTNGYTF
TRBV12-3/TRBV12-4	NA	NA	TRBJ1-2	TGTGCCAGCAGTTTTACGGTTAACTATGGCTACACCTTC	CASSFTVNYGYTF
TRBV7-9	TRBD2	NA	TRBJ2-1	TGTGCCAGCAGCTCGATCGGGGGGGTTAACTCCTACAATGAGCAGTTCTTC	CASSSIGGVNSYNEQFF
TRBV2	TRBD1	NA	TRBJ1-2	TGTGCCAGCAACGGTGGGACAGGGGGCAACTATGGCTACACCTTC	CASNGGTGGNYGYTF
TRBV7-2	NA	NA	TRBJ1-2	TGTGCCAGCAGCTTAGGCGGGGACTTAAACTATGGCTACACCTTC	CASSLGGDLNYGYTF
TRBV3-1/TRBV3-2	NA	NA	TRBJ2-1	TGTGCCAGCAGCTTTGGACAGATTCCTTTCTTC	CASSFGQIPFF
TRBV6-5	NA	NA	TRBJ1-5	TGTGCCAGCAGCACCGGAGGGATCAATCAGCCCCAGCATTTT	CASSTGGINQPQHF
TRBV4-2	TRBD2	NA	TRBJ2-3	TGTGCCAGCAGCCAAGATGTACTAGCGGGGGGGCCAGTCGATACGCAGTATTTT	CASSQDVLAGGPVDTQYF
TRBV3-1/TRBV3-2	NA	NA	TRBJ1-1	TGTGCCAGCAGCCAAGTGGGGGGGCGCACTGAAGCTTTCTTT	CASSQVGGRTEAFF
TRBV4-1	TRBD2	NA	TRBJ2-2	TGCGCCAGCAGCCAAGTACTAGCGGGGGGGACCGGGGAGCTGTTTTTT	CASSQVLAGGTGELFF
TRBV7-9	NA	NA	TRBJ2-7	TGTGCCAGCAGCTTCGCAGGGGCCCGAGAGGAGAAGCAGTACTTC	CASSFAGAREEKQYF
TRBV2	NA	NA	TRBJ1-6	TGTGCCACCGGGCCGGAGGATAATTCACCCCTCCACTTT	CATGPEDNSPLHF
TRBV27	TRBD2	NA	TRBJ2-1	TGTGCCAGCAGTTTATTTGGCGGGGGGACCTACAATGAGCAGTTCTTC	CASSLFGGGTYNEQFF
TRBV28	TRBD1	NA	TRBJ2-2	TGTGCCAGCAGTCGTACAGGGGGAGCGGGGGAGCTGTTTTTT	CASSRTGGAGELFF
TRBV5-4	TRBD1	NA	TRBJ1-6	TGTGCCAGCAGCGTCCGACAGGGAGACAATTCACCCCTCCACTTT	CASSVRQGDNSPLHF
TRBV5-1	TRBD1	NA	TRBJ2-3	TGCGCCAGCAGCCCGGGACAGCCCAGCACAGATACGCAGTATTTT	CASSPGQPSTDTQYF
TRBV10-3	TRBD1	NA	TRBJ2-5	TGTGCCATCAGCCAGGGGACAGGGAACGAAGAGACCCAGTACTTC	CAISQGTGNEETQYF
TRBV5-1	NA	NA	TRBJ2-7	TGCGCCAGCAGCTTGGTGACAGGATCTCGAAACGAGCAGTACTTC	CASSLVTGSRNEQYF
TRBV10-1	NA	few	TRBJ2-7	TGCGCCAGCAGGAGGGAAAAAAACTCCGTCGAGCAGTACTTC	CASRREKNSVEQYF
TRBV19	NA	NA	TRBJ2-7	TGTGCCAGTAGTATTCCGGGGATCGAAGAGCAGTACTTC	CASSIPGIEEQYF
TRBV2	TRBD1	NA	TRBJ1-1	TGTGCCAGCAGGCCGGGACAGGGGACGAGGGACACTGAAGCTTTCTTT	CASRPGQGTRDTEAFF
TRBV6-2/TRBV6-3	NA	NA	TRBJ1-2	TGTGCCAGCAGTTACGGTGAGAGCTACACCTTC	CASSYGESYTF
TRBV18	NA	NA	TRBJ2-5	TGTGCCAGCTCACTATTACGGACAAAGGCACAAGAGACCCAGTACTTC	CASSLLRTKAQETQYF
TRBV5-6	TRBD1	NA	TRBJ2-5	TGTGCCAGCAGTAAGAGCCCACAGGGGGCCCAAGAGACCCAGTACTTC	CASSKSPQGAQETQYF